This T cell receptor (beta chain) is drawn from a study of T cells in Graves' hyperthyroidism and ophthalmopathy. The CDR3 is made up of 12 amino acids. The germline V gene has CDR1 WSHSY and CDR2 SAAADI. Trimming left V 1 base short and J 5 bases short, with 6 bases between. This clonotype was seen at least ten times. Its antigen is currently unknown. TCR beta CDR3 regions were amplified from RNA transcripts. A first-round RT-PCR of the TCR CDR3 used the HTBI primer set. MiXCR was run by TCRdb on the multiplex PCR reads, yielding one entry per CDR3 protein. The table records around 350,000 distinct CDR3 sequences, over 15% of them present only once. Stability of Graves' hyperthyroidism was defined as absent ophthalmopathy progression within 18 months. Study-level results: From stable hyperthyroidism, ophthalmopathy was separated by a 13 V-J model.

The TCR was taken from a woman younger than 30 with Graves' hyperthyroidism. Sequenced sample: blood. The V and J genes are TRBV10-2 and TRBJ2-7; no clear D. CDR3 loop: CASSEWRHEQYF. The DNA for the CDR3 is TGCGCCAGCAGTGAGTGGCGACACGAGCAGTACTTC.